Listed here is a single T cell receptor (beta chain). Trimming took off 6 bases at V and 2 bases at J, with 17 bases between the two ends. Germline CDR1 and CDR2: KGHSH and LQKENI. The CDR3 covers 16 residues. The data are from a study of blood T cell repertoires in COVID-19. Produced via immunoSEQ multiplex PCR; TCRdb's table is partial and in-frame only. The table shows 65,000 or so clones, with approximately 80% occurring only once. This chain connects TRBV18 to TRBJ1-3; D unresolved. The receptor's source is a man aged 25 to 40 with COVID-19, enrolled during active disease. Source material: peripheral blood. The chain's CDR3 is CASSPATGWTGNTIYF. For the CDR3, the DNA is TGTGCCAGCTCCCCCGCGACGGGGTGGACTGGAAACACCATATATTTT.